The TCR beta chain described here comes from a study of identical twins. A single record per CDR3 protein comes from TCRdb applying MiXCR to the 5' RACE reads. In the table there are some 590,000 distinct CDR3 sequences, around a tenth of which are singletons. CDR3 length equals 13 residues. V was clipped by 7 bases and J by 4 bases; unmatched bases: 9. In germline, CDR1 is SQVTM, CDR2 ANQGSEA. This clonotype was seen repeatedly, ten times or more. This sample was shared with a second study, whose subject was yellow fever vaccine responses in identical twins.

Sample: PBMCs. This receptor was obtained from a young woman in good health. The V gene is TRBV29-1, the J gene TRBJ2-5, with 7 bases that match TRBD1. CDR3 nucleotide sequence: TGCAGCGCCCTTAGCCAGGGGGTAGAGACCCAGTACTTC. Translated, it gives CSALSQGVETQYF. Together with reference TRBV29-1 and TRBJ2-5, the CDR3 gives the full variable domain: SAVISQKPSRDICQRGTSLTIQCQVDSQVTMMFWYRQQPGQSLTLIATANQGSEATYESGFVIDKFPISRPNLTFSTLTVSNMSPEDSSIYLCSALSQGVETQYFGPGTRLLVL.